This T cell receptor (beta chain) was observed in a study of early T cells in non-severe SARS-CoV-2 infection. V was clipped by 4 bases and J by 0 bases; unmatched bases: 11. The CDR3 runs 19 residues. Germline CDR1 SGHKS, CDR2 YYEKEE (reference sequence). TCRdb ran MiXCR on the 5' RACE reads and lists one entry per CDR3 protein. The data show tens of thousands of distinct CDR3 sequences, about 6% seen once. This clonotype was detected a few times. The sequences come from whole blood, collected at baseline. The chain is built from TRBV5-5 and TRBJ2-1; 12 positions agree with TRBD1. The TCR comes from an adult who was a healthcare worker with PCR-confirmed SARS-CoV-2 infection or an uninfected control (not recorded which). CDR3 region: CASSKAGTGGGYSYNEQFF. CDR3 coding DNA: TGTGCCAGCAGCAAAGCCGGGACAGGGGGCGGCTACTCCTACAATGAGCAGTTCTTC. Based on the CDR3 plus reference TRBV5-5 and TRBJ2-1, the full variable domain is DAGVTQSPTHLIKTRGQQVTLRCSPISGHKSVSWYQQVLGQGPQFIFQYYEKEERGRGNFPDRFSARQFPNYSSELNVNALLLGDSALYLCASSKAGTGGGYSYNEQFFGPGTRLTVL.